Below are 21 T cell receptor beta chains sequenced from a single sample in a study of blood T cells in healthy people across ages. Through a sample-barcoded 5' primer and a J-beta primer mix, a second PCR was run for about 6 to 11 cycles. TCRdb recomputed calls from the 5' RACE reads with MiXCR, one row per CDR3 protein. Among 1 million or so distinct CDR3 sequences listed, 45% were seen once. Material for sequencing was blood. The receptors were gathered from a woman aged 55-75 years in good health.

The chain links TRBV20-1 to TRBJ2-1; 7 nucleotides align to TRBD2. The germline V gene encodes CDR1 DFQATT and CDR2 SNEGSKA (reference sequence). This CDR3 comprises 12 residues. With 7 bases clipped from V and 8 bases from J, the junction kept 8 bases outside the gene matches. The CDR3 DNA is TGCAGTGTTGGCGGGAGAATGGATGAGCAGTTCTTC. Residues: CSVGGRMDEQFF.

The chain recombines TRBV27 with TRBJ2-4; perhaps TRBD2 as D (6 bases). TRBJ2-7 matches the DNA end more closely, so the J call is doubtful. Germline lookup yields CDR1 MNHEY and CDR2 SMNVEV (reference sequence). The CDR3 extends over 12 amino acids. This CDR3 is CASSTGVSEQYF. The CDR3 nucleotides are TGTGCCAGCAGTACGGGAGTAAGCGAGCAGTACTTC.

The genes are TRBV10-3 and TRBJ1-5, with D possibly being TRBD1 (5 bases). The germline V gene has CDR1 ENHRY and CDR2 SYGVKD. Trimming stripped 2 bases from V and 5 bases from J, with 16 bases between. This CDR3 spans 16 amino acids. The CDR3 DNA reads TGTGCCATCAGTGAGGGAATCGGCAGGGTACATCAGCCCCAGCATTTT. As protein: CAISEGIGRVHQPQHF.

The chain carries TRBV6-1 and TRBJ1-5; no firm D call. The CDR3 runs 15 residues. Germline loops: CDR1 MNHNS, CDR2 SASEGT. The germline V and J ends were trimmed by 7 bases and 1 base, with 14 bases remaining between them. The CDR3 sequence is CASTHGRTSNQPQHF. The DNA of the CDR3 is TGTGCCAGCACCCACGGACGGACGAGCAATCAGCCCCAGCATTTT.

Remarks on this clonotype: Compared with germline, one end of the junction differs, possibly owing to a read error. This chain uses TRBV12-5 with TRBJ2-1; D is undetermined. Germline CDR1 and CDR2: LGHNT and FRNRAP. This CDR3 contains 16 residues. The CDR3 DNA reads as TGTGCTAGTGGTTTGGTAACAACTGGGCGTTACAACGAGCAGTTCTTC. It encodes CASGLVTTGRYNEQFF.

CDR3 bases: TGTGCCAGCAGTTTATTGCCCCTCCAAGAGACCCAGTTCTTC. It specifies CASSLLPLQETQFF. The chain recombines TRBV27 with TRBJ2-5; D is ambiguous. The DNA end is more similar to TRBJ2-1, so the J call may be wrong. The CDR3 is 14 amino acids. Germline values: CDR1 MNHEY, CDR2 SMNVEV (reference sequence).

The V gene is TRBV7-8, the J gene TRBJ2-3, with TRBD2 matching over 8 bases. Trimming cost V 5 bases and J 6 bases; bases outside gene matches: 13. Germline loops: CDR1 SGHVS, CDR2 FQNEAQ. CDR3 length: 16 amino acids. The CDR3 DNA sequence: TGTGCCAGCAGCCCGACAACCGGGAGGGCAGCCGATACGCAGTATTTT. Its protein is CASSPTTGRAADTQYF.

This chain links TRBV20-1 with TRBJ2-7; 8 nucleotides line up with TRBD1. Looked up from germline, CDR1 is DFQATT and CDR2 is SNEGSKA (reference sequence). Trimming removed 1 base from V and 2 bases from J; junction bases left unmatched: 7. The length of the CDR3 is 15 residues. CDR3 coding DNA: TGCAGTGCTAGAGCTGGGACAGGCGCCACCTACGAGCAGTACTTC. It encodes CSARAGTGATYEQYF.

This clonotype was counted a few times. This chain connects TRBV9 to TRBJ2-1; possibly TRBD2 for D (5 bases). CDR3 length: 16 residues. The V end lost 3 bases, the J end lost 0 bases, and 13 bases lay between the germline ends. Germline V gives CDR1 SGDLS, CDR2 YYNGEE. CDR3 sequence reads: CASSELVGSSYNEQFF. The CDR3, as DNA: TGTGCCAGCAGCGAACTAGTGGGATCCTCCTACAATGAGCAGTTCTTC.

The table lists this clonotype with a few counts. The chain is built from TRBV27 and TRBJ2-7; D might be TRBD2 (6 bases). CDR1 is MNHEY and CDR2 is SMNVEV in the germline V gene (reference sequence). The CDR3 runs to 18 residues. V shed 3 bases and J shed 1 base, with 22 bases lying between them. Written as DNA, the CDR3 is TGTGCCAGCAGTTTCCTGCGGGACCTCCCCCAACCGTCCTACGAGCAGTACTTC. Translated, it gives CASSFLRDLPQPSYEQYF.

This clonotype was counted at least ten times. Written as DNA, the CDR3 is TGTGCCAGCAGTTACTCGACGGGACGACCCGAGCAGTACTTC. Translation gives CASSYSTGRPEQYF. The chain joins TRBV6-6 to TRBJ2-7; either TRBD1 or TRBD2 may supply D (5 bases each). V lost 0 bases and J lost 6, with 12 bases in between. This CDR3 is built from 14 residues. Germline CDR1 reads MNHNY; CDR2 reads SVGAGI (reference sequence).

This clonotype was seen a few times. The rearrangement joins TRBV25-1 to TRBJ2-5; D remains unclear. There are 13 residues in the CDR3. Germline V lookup: CDR1 MGHDK, CDR2 SYGVNS. V lost 7 bases and J lost 3, with 12 bases in between. The CDR3 reads CASTTRQEETQYF. The CDR3 coding sequence is TGTGCCAGCACTACCAGGCAAGAAGAGACCCAGTACTTC.

This sequence joins TRBV5-1 and TRBJ1-1, with D uncertain. Germline V gene lookup returns CDR1 SGHRS and CDR2 YFSETQ. Trimming pared 4 bases from V and 0 bases from J, leaving 10 bases between. The CDR3 consists of 14 residues. CDR3 coding DNA: TGCGCCAGCAGCCCCACCCGGCTGAACACTGAAGCTTTCTTT. This sequence encodes CASSPTRLNTEAFF.

This clonotype came up a few times. The CDR3 coding sequence is TGCGCCAGCAGCCAAACAACTAGCGGGAGGGGGCATGAGCAGTTCTTC. It is translated as CASSQTTSGRGHEQFF. The chain combines TRBV4-1 with TRBJ2-1; 13 bases map to TRBD2. Germline-derived CDR1 and CDR2 are MGHRA and YSYEKL. V lost 2 bases to trimming and J lost 8 bases; unmatched junction nucleotides: 6. The CDR3 runs to 16 residues.

The V and J genes are TRBV2 and TRBJ2-5, with no clear D. The CDR3 contains 12 residues. Germline V gives CDR1 SNHLY, CDR2 FYNNEI. Trimming removed 10 bases at V and 4 bases at J, with 13 bases between. This CDR3 is CATSDRIETQYF. CDR3 DNA sequence: TGTGCCACCTCGGACCGAATAGAGACCCAGTACTTC.

In this sample, this clonotype turned up once. The chain employs TRBV4-2 and TRBJ2-7; 11 bases fit TRBD1. The CDR3 consists of 16 residues. CDR1 LGHNA and CDR2 YNFKEQ come from the germline V gene. J lost 3 bases, V lost 3 bases, and 7 bases had no gene match. The CDR3 spells CASSQSEGQGVYEQYF. In DNA, the CDR3 is TGTGCCAGCAGCCAGAGTGAGGGACAGGGGGTCTACGAGCAGTACTTC.

The chain combines TRBV12-3 or TRBV12-4 with TRBJ2-3; TRBD2 matches at 9 bases. The CDR3 length is 12 residues. V trimming: 8 bases; J trimming: 11 bases; junction bases outside the gene matches: 8. The CDR3 spells CASVGAGGGQYF. For the CDR3, the DNA is TGTGCCAGCGTTGGGGCGGGAGGGGGGCAGTATTTT.

The chain links TRBV5-1 to TRBJ1-4; possible D gene TRBD1, 5 bases. The CDR3 is made up of 14 amino acids. Germline CDR1 SGHRS, CDR2 YFSETQ. V lost 2 bases and J 8 bases, leaving 13 bases between the germline ends. In DNA form, the CDR3 reads TGCGCCAGCAGCTTCGGACAAATTGGAGAAAAACTGTTTTTT. Amino acid sequence: CASSFGQIGEKLFF.

V is TRBV5-1 and J is TRBJ1-4; no clear D. The CDR3 is 15 residues long. The germline V gene encodes CDR1 SGHRS and CDR2 YFSETQ. The V end lost 1 base, the J end lost 7 bases, and 14 bases lay between the germline ends. For the CDR3, the DNA is TGCGCCAGCAGCTTGACCGGAAATAGGGCTGAAAAACTGTTTTTT. As protein: CASSLTGNRAEKLFF.

The genes are TRBV14 and TRBJ2-5; the D gene is possibly TRBD2 (5 bases). The closer fit of TRBJ2-7 to the DNA end suggests the J call may be wrong. The CDR3 runs 14 residues. Germline assignment: CDR1 SGHDN and CDR2 FVKESK. CDR3 amino acids: CASSQLSYGNEQYF. The CDR3 DNA follows: TGTGCCAGCAGCCAACTATCGTACGGGAACGAGCAGTACTTC.

This clonotype was picked up many times. V and J are TRBV7-2 and TRBJ2-7; D remains ambiguous. With 0 bases removed from V and 3 bases from J, the gap between germline ends came to 6 bases. Germline assignment: CDR1 SGHTA and CDR2 FQGNSA. CDR3 length: 13 amino acids. CDR3 sequence: CASSLAPGYEQYF. The DNA for the CDR3 is TGTGCCAGCAGCTTAGCGCCGGGCTACGAGCAGTACTTC.